Below, 27 T cell receptor beta chains from the same sample are listed, as sequenced in a study of STAT5B mutations in CD4+ large granular lymphocyte leukemia. Only in-frame clones appear in the TCRdb table, and some are missing; sequencing was by immunoSEQ multiplex PCR. The table includes tens of thousands of clones, less than 85% detected once. The sequencing sample was made of CD4+ T cells from blood buffy coats. These receptors were obtained from a human donor in good health.

V gene TRBV7-6 combines with J gene TRBJ2-3; D uncertain. V lost 0 bases and J lost 0, with 7 bases in between. From germline, CDR1 is SGHVS and CDR2 FNYEAQ. This CDR3 region has 15 residues. The CDR3, as DNA: TGTGCCAGCAGCTTAGCCGGCGCTAGCACAGATACGCAGTATTTT. It codes for CASSLAGASTDTQYF.

This rearrangement joins TRBV7-2 to TRBJ2-3; 9 nucleotides align to TRBD1. Germline trimming cut 4 bases from V and 1 base from J; bases unmatched to any gene: 9. The CDR3 consists of 17 residues. The germline gives CDR1 SGHTA, CDR2 FQGNSA. The CDR3, as DNA: TGTGCCAGCAGCTACGCCCTCCGGGACAGGGGCACAGATACGCAGTATTTT. Translated, it gives CASSYALRDRGTDTQYF.

The chain has TRBV18 and TRBJ1-5, with TRBD1 identical over 7 bases. The junction had 4 bases not matched to a gene; V was cut back by 2 bases and J by 0 bases. The CDR3 is 16 residues long. Germline V gene data show CDR1 as KGHSH and CDR2 as LQKENI. The CDR3 DNA follows: TGTGCCAGCTCACCAGACAGGGTGGATAGCAATCAGCCCCAGCATTTT. Translation: CASSPDRVDSNQPQHF.

The genes are TRBV5-1 and TRBJ2-2; no clear D gene. There are 16 residues in the CDR3. Looked up from germline, CDR1 is SGHRS and CDR2 is YFSETQ. V was trimmed by 2 bases and J by 8 bases, leaving 19 bases between them. CDR3: CASSFSVVTALGELFF. The CDR3 nucleotides are TGCGCCAGCAGCTTCTCGGTAGTTACAGCTTTGGGGGAGCTGTTTTTT.

The rearrangement joins TRBV7-2 to TRBJ1-5, with TRBD1 matching 7 bases. Germline-derived CDR1 and CDR2 are SGHTA and FQGNSA. The trim removed 4 bases at V and 4 bases at J, leaving 16 bases unmatched. This CDR3 is 18 amino acids long. CDR3 sequence (DNA): TGTGCCAGCAGCTCAAGAAAACAGGGGAAGGGGGTTAATCAGCCCCAGCATTTT. This sequence encodes CASSSRKQGKGVNQPQHF.

V usage is TRBV28 and J usage is TRBJ2-6; 11 bases are shared with TRBD2. The CDR3 sequence is 21 residues long. The germline V gene has CDR1 MDHEN and CDR2 SYDVKM. V lost 1 base, J lost 2 bases, and 13 bases stayed unmatched. The CDR3 bases are TGTGCCAGCAGTTTATCCACGCCCGTGACTAGCGGGACGGCTGGGGCCAACGTCCTGACTTTC. Translated: CASSLSTPVTSGTAGANVLTF.

This rearrangement joins TRBV11-2 to TRBJ2-7; 7 nucleotides line up with TRBD2. The germline gives CDR1 SGHAT, CDR2 FQNNGV. This CDR3 has 18 amino acids. Germline trimming cut 5 bases from V and 3 bases from J; bases unmatched to any gene: 19. For the CDR3, the DNA is TGTGCCAGCAGCCGAACTTTCAGCGGGGCCCTCAGCGGCTACGAGCAGTACTTC. This gives the protein CASSRTFSGALSGYEQYF.

The sample holds a few counts of this clone. V usage is TRBV27 and J usage is TRBJ2-3; 10 nucleotides agree with TRBD1. Germline CDR1 and CDR2: MNHEY and SMNVEV (reference sequence). The trim removed 4 bases at V and 4 bases at J, leaving 11 bases unmatched. The CDR3 sequence is 17 residues long. The CDR3 region has the DNA TGTGCCAGCAGTTCAAGGGGACAGGGGCGTGTGGCAGATACGCAGTATTTT. Translation gives CASSSRGQGRVADTQYF.

The chain uses TRBV12-5 and TRBJ2-1, with 13 bases lining up with TRBD2. Germline lookup yields CDR1 LGHNT and CDR2 FRNRAP. Trimming removed 1 base from V and 0 bases from J; junction bases left unmatched: 12. The CDR3 has 21 residues. The DNA of the CDR3 is TGTGCTAGTGGTTTGGCATTACCGCCGGGACTAGCGGGAAGCTCCTACAATGAGCAGTTCTTC. It is translated as CASGLALPPGLAGSSYNEQFF.

Only one count was recorded for this clone. This chain links TRBV30 with TRBJ1-2; 9 bases match TRBD1. The CDR3 has 16 amino acids. Germline V lookup: CDR1 GTSNPN, CDR2 SVGIG (reference sequence). Trimming removed 4 bases from V and 6 bases from J; junction bases left unmatched: 15. Here the CDR3 DNA reads TGTGCCTGGACCGAAACATACGGGACAGGGAGGGATGGCTACACCTTC. This codes for CAWTETYGTGRDGYTF.

The J gene is TRBJ2-7, the V gene TRBV19; D is undetermined. Trimming left V 3 bases short and J 1 base short, with 10 bases between. This CDR3 comprises 14 residues. Germline V gene data show CDR1 as LNHDA and CDR2 as SQIVND (reference sequence). The CDR3 DNA follows: TGTGCCAGTAGTATTACCCTAGTTTCCTACGAGCAGTACTTC. This gives the protein CASSITLVSYEQYF.

This clone was detected once. V is TRBV7-8 and J is TRBJ2-5; 7 bases fit TRBD1. The DNA end is more similar to TRBJ2-7, so the J call may be wrong. This CDR3 is 15 amino acids long. Germline CDR1 is SGHVS and CDR2 is FQNEAQ. The CDR3 DNA follows: TGTGCCAGCAGCCCGCTGGGACAGACCTCCTACGAGCAGTACTTC. Encoded protein: CASSPLGQTSYEQYF.

The gene calls are TRBV28 and TRBJ2-7; unclear D gene. Trimming removed 6 bases from V and 4 bases from J, with 7 bases in between. Germline CDR1 reads MDHEN; CDR2 reads SYDVKM. The CDR3 length is 11 residues. The CDR3 coding sequence is TGTGCCAGCAGACGCTGGTACGAGCAGTACTTC. It yields the protein CASRRWYEQYF.

V and J are TRBV7-8 and TRBJ2-1, with 10 bases matching TRBD2. Looked up from germline, CDR1 is SGHVS and CDR2 is FQNEAQ. V shed 7 bases and J 0 bases; nucleotides not matched to a gene: 3. The CDR3 consists of 15 residues. The chain's CDR3 is CASTPSGSSYNEQFF. The CDR3 bases are TGTGCCAGCACACCTAGCGGGAGCTCCTACAATGAGCAGTTCTTC.

V is TRBV25-1 and J is TRBJ2-1; perhaps TRBD1 as D (6 bases). Trimming removed 6 bases from V and 8 bases from J, with 17 bases in between. The length of the CDR3 is 14 residues. Germline V CDR1 and CDR2: MGHDK, SYGVNS. This chain's CDR3 is CASSPGQLWDEQFF. CDR3 bases: TGTGCCAGCAGCCCCGGACAGCTTTGGGATGAGCAGTTCTTC.

The chain employs TRBV30 and TRBJ1-3; no firm D call. V was cut by 5 bases and J by 0 bases, with 8 bases left in between. The length of the CDR3 is 13 residues. Germline V lookup: CDR1 GTSNPN, CDR2 SVGIG (reference sequence). Here the CDR3 reads CAWARSSGNTIYF. The CDR3 coding sequence is TGTGCCTGGGCCAGGAGCTCTGGAAACACCATATATTTT.

V gene TRBV13 combines with J gene TRBJ1-2; a possible D gene is TRBD1 (6 bases). CDR1 is PRHDT, CDR2 FYEKMQ, per germline (reference sequence). This CDR3 comprises 17 residues. V lost 5 bases and J lost 2, with 21 bases in between. The CDR3 protein is CASSPQEVGAKNYGYTF. The CDR3 DNA sequence: TGTGCCAGCAGCCCCCAGGAGGTGGGGGCGAAAAACTATGGCTACACCTTC.

J is TRBJ1-5 and V is TRBV29-1; 8 nucleotides line up with TRBD1. CDR3 length equals 15 residues. Germline CDR1 is SQVTM and CDR2 is ANQGSEA. The V and J ends lost 5 bases and 0 bases, in that order; junction bases with no gene match: 6. DNA of the CDR3: TGCAGCGTTACGATCGGGACAGGTAGCAATCAGCCCCAGCATTTT. Translating gives CSVTIGTGSNQPQHF.

This clone has a single count. The rearrangement uses TRBV7-8 and TRBJ2-7; D possibly uses TRBD1 or TRBD2 (5 bases each). CDR1 and CDR2 from the germline V gene are SGHVS and FQNEAQ. This CDR3 has 13 amino acids. Trimming shortened V by 5 bases and J by 2 bases, and 10 bases separated the two germline ends. The CDR3 nucleotides are TGTGCCAGCAGCCGGGACCGCGCCTACGAGCAGTACTTC. Translated, it gives CASSRDRAYEQYF. The full variable domain, rest sourced from reference TRBV7-8 and TRBJ2-7, is GAGVSQSPRYKVAKRGQDVALRCDPISGHVSLFWYQQALGQGPEFLTYFQNEAQLDKSGLPSDRFFAERPEGSVSTLKIQRTQQEDSAVYLCASSRDRAYEQYFGPGTRLTVT.

CDR3 sequence: CASSEGLAGKDTQYF. The CDR3 DNA sequence: TGTGCCAGCAGCGAAGGGCTAGCGGGGAAAGATACGCAGTATTTT. The chain links TRBV6-8 to TRBJ2-3; 9 bases agree with TRBD2. This CDR3 has 15 residues. Looked up from germline, CDR1 is MNHGY and CDR2 is SAAAGT. J was trimmed by 5 bases and V by 6 bases; bases with no gene match: 9.

The chain joins TRBV5-1 to TRBJ1-1; a possible D gene is TRBD1 (5 bases). The CDR3 covers 15 residues. Trimming took 7 bases from V and 0 from J, leaving 16 bases between them. Looked up from germline, CDR1 is SGHRS and CDR2 is YFSETQ. CDR3 bases: TGCGCCAGCGGGGGGGGACGGAACATGAACACTGAAGCTTTCTTT. It codes for CASGGGRNMNTEAFF.

The chain combines TRBV9 with TRBJ2-7; D call uncertain. The CDR3 is 13 amino acids. The germline V gene has CDR1 SGDLS and CDR2 YYNGEE. Trimming left V 0 bases short and J 3 bases short, with 7 bases between. For the CDR3, the DNA is TGTGCCAGCAGCGTAGTCGTACGCTACGAGCAGTACTTC. It is translated as CASSVVVRYEQYF.

The chain links TRBV19 to TRBJ1-2, with TRBD1 matching 8 bases. Trimming cost V 2 bases and J 0 bases; bases outside gene matches: 8. Germline CDR1 and CDR2: LNHDA and SQIVND (reference sequence). CDR3 length: 17 amino acids. For the CDR3, the DNA is TGTGCCAGTAGTATAAGGCAGGGGGCCAGAGCTAACTATGGCTACACCTTC. It codes for CASSIRQGARANYGYTF.

The chain has TRBV19 and TRBJ2-2, with a possible D match to TRBD2 (5 bases). Germline V CDR1 and CDR2: LNHDA, SQIVND (reference sequence). Trimming removed 7 bases from V and 1 base from J, with 19 bases in between. This CDR3 has 17 amino acids. DNA of the CDR3: TGTGCCAGTACTGATGCGCGGGCACCGGAGAACACCGGGGAGCTGTTTTTT. Translation: CASTDARAPENTGELFF.

This clone was seen just once. The chain recombines TRBV7-6 with TRBJ2-7; 7 nucleotides line up with TRBD2. The trim removed 5 bases at V and 2 bases at J, leaving 9 bases unmatched. Germline values: CDR1 SGHVS, CDR2 FNYEAQ. CDR3 size: 15 residues. CDR3 in DNA: TGTGCCAGCAGCCCCCAGCGGGATGGAGCCTACGAGCAGTACTTC. Its protein product is CASSPQRDGAYEQYF.

J is TRBJ1-4 and V is TRBV7-2; D is uncertain. The germline V and J ends were trimmed by 2 bases and 8 bases, with 15 bases remaining between them. Germline loops: CDR1 SGHTA, CDR2 FQGNSA. CDR3 length: 15 residues. The CDR3 protein is CASSLLAGQREKLFF. The CDR3 bases are TGTGCCAGCAGCTTATTAGCAGGTCAAAGGGAAAAACTGTTTTTT.

The chain joins TRBV6-1 to TRBJ1-4; D might be TRBD1 (6 bases). The V gene lost 5 bases and the J gene lost 7 bases, with 17 bases spanning the gap. The CDR3 is 15 residues long. CDR1 and CDR2 (germline): MNHNS, SASEGT. CDR3 sequence (DNA): TGTGCCAGCAGTAACTACAGGGACTTTAGTGAAAAACTGTTTTTT. Protein product: CASSNYRDFSEKLFF.